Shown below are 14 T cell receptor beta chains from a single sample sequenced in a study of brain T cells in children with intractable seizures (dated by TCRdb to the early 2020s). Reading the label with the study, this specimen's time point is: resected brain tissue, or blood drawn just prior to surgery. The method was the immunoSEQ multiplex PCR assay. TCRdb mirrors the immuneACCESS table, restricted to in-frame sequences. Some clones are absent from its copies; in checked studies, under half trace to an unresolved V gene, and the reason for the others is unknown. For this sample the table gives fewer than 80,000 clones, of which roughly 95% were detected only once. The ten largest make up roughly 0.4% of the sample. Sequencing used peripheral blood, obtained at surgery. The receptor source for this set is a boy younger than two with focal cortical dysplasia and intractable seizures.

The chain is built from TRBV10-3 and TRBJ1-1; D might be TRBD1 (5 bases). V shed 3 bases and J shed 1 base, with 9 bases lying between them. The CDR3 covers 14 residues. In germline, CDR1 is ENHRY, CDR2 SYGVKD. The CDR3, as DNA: TGTGCCATCAGTGAACGAGGGGCGAACACTGAAGCTTTCTTT. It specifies CAISERGANTEAFF.

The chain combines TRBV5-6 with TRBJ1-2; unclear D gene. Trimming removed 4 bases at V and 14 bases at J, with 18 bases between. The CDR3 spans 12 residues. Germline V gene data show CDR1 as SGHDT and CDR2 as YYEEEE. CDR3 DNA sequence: TGTGCCAGCAGCGTCGGGGTAGGCAGAGAGACCTTC. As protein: CASSVGVGRETF.

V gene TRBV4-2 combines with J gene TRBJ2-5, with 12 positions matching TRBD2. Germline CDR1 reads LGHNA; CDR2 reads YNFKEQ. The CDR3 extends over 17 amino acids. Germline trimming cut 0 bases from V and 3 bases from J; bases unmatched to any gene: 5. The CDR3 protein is CASSQDPRLAGEETQYF. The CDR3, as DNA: TGTGCCAGCAGCCAAGACCCCCGACTAGCGGGAGAAGAGACCCAGTACTTC.

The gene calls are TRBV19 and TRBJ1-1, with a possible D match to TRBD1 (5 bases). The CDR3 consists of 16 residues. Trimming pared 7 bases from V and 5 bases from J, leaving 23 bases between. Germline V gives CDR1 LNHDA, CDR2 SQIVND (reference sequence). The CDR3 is CASNSLARVGMTEAFF. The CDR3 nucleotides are TGTGCCAGTAATTCACTGGCCAGGGTTGGGATGACTGAAGCTTTCTTT.

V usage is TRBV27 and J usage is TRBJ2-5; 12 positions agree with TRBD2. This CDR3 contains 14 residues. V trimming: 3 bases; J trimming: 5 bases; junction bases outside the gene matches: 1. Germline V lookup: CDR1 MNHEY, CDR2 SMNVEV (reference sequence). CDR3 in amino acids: CASSFGLAGETQYF. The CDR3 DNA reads TGTGCCAGCAGTTTTGGACTAGCGGGGGAGACCCAGTACTTC.

The CDR3 sequence is CASSITGGHNSPLHF. Written as DNA, the CDR3 is TGTGCCAGCAGCATTACAGGGGGTCATAATTCACCCCTCCACTTT. The chain carries TRBV9 and TRBJ1-6, with TRBD1 matching 8 bases. There are 15 residues in the CDR3. V dropped 4 bases and J dropped 5; count of bases not matched to a gene: 5. Germline V gene lookup returns CDR1 SGDLS and CDR2 YYNGEE.

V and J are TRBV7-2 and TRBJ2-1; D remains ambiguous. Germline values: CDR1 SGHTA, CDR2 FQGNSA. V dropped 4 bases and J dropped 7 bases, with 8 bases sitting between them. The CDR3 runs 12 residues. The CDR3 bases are TGTGCCAGCAGCTCCCACCGAAATGAGCAGTTCTTC. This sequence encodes CASSSHRNEQFF.

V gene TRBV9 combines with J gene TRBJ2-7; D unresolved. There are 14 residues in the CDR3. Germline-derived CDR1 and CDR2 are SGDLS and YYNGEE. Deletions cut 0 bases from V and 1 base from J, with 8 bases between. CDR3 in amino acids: CASSVGASSYEQYF. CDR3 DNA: TGTGCCAGCAGCGTAGGGGCTAGTTCCTACGAGCAGTACTTC. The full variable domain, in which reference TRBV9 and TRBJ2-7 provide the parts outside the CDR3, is DSGVTQTPKHLITATGQRVTLRCSPRSGDLSVYWYQQSLDQGLQFLIQYYNGEERAKGNILERFSAQQFPDLHSELNLSSLELGDSALYFCASSVGASSYEQYFGPGTRLTVT.

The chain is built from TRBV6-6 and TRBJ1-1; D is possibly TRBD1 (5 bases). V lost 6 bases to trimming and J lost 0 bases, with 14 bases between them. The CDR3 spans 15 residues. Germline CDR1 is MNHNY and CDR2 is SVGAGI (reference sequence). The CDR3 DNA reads TGTGCCAGCAGGTCCCCGGGACGCTTGAACACTGAAGCTTTCTTT. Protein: CASRSPGRLNTEAFF.

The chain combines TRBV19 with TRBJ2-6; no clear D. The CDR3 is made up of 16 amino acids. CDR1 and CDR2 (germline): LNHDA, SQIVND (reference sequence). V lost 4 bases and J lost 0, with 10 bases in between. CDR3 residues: CASSKGLGSGANVLTF. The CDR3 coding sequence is TGTGCCAGTAGTAAGGGTCTTGGCTCTGGGGCCAACGTCCTGACTTTC.

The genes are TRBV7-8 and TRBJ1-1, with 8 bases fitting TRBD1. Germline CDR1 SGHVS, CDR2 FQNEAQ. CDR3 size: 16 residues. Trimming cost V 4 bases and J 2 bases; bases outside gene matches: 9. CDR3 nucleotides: TGTGCCAGCAGCTCGCGTCAACAGGGGGACAACACTGAAGCTTTCTTT. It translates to CASSSRQQGDNTEAFF.

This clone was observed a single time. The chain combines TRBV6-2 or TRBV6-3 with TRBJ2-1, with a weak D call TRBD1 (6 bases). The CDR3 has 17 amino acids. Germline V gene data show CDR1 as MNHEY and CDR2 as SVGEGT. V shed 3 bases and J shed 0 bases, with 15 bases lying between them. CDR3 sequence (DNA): TGTGCCAGCAGTTATACGCCAGGGGCTTTCTCCTACAATGAGCAGTTCTTC. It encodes CASSYTPGAFSYNEQFF.

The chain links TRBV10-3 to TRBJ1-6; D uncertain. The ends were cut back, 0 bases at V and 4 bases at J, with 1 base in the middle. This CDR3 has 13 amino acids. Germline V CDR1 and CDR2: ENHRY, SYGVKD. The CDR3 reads CAISESYNSPLHF. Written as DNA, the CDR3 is TGTGCCATCAGTGAGTCGTATAATTCACCCCTCCACTTT.

CDR3 residues: CASNPGQVNTEAFF. In DNA form, the CDR3 reads TGCGCCAGCAACCCGGGACAGGTTAACACTGAAGCTTTCTTT. The chain joins TRBV5-1 to TRBJ1-1, with TRBD1 matching over 8 bases. CDR1 and CDR2 (germline): SGHRS, YFSETQ. The CDR3 covers 14 residues. The trim removed 6 bases at V and 2 bases at J, leaving 6 bases unmatched.